This T cell receptor beta chain was obtained from a study of cytomegalovirus exposure and HLA in healthy donors. Sequencing used immunoSEQ multiplex PCR; TCRdb keeps in-frame clones, though not all of them. The data hold some 72,000 clones, with 90% to 96% observed a single time. Regarding the study as a whole: Within the 90 to 150 validation repertoires, first-cohort TCR clusters tended to co-occur, according to a later analysis.

Per the germline V gene, CDR1 is LNHDA and CDR2 is SQIVND (reference sequence). The CDR3 has 15 amino acids. The junction had 3 bases not matched to a gene; V was cut back by 4 bases and J by 2 bases. Concerning this clone itself: Its antigen is unidentified.

This receptor was obtained from a man between 18 and 35 years old in good health and CMV-seropositive. Sequencing was carried out using PBMCs. J is TRBJ2-1 and V is TRBV19, with 9 nucleotides matching TRBD2. CDR3 DNA: TGTGCCAGTAGTAGGGGACTAGCCCCCTACAATGAGCAGTTCTTC. As protein: CASSRGLAPYNEQFF.